Presented here are 19 T cell receptor beta chains from one specimen sequenced in a study of radiation and T cells in renal cell carcinoma. This sample's time point: baseline pretreatment blood. Treatment noted: 15 Gy SBRT to primary tumor, nephrectomy 4 weeks later. Using immunoSEQ multiplex PCR, the repertoire was profiled, and TCRdb retains in-frame clones only, with some absent. The data contain approximately 110,000 clones, approximately 80% of them singletons. The source was blood, collected from a patient whose treatment included radiotherapy and nephrectomy. These TCRs come from a woman aged 55-70 years with renal cell carcinoma.

This clone has only a few counts. The CDR3 nucleotides read TGTGCCAGCAGCTTATCAGGGGGAGGTCAGCCCCAGCATTTT. Protein sequence: CASSLSGGGQPQHF. The chain is built from TRBV7-9 and TRBJ1-5; 7 nucleotides match TRBD1. V gave up 2 bases and J gave up 6 bases; unmatched junction bases: 4. The CDR3 totals 14 residues. Germline assignment: CDR1 SEHNR and CDR2 FQNEAQ (reference sequence). Together with reference TRBV7-9 and TRBJ1-5, the CDR3 gives the full variable domain: DTGVSQNPRHKITKRGQNVTFRCDPISEHNRLYWYRQTLGQGPEFLTYFQNEAQLEKSRLLSDRFSAERPKGSFSTLEIQRTEQGDSAMYLCASSLSGGGQPQHFGDGTRLSIL.

There are a few counts of this clone. The CDR3 loop is CAWSVRKDTQYF. CDR3 nucleotide sequence: TGTGCCTGGAGTGTAAGGAAAGATACGCAGTATTTT. The genes are TRBV30 and TRBJ2-3; D gene uncertain. This CDR3 is 12 amino acids long. The V gene's germline CDR1 is GTSNPN and CDR2 SVGIG (reference sequence). V was pared by 0 bases and J by 5 bases, with 6 bases between.

The chain couples TRBV27 to TRBJ2-7; 9 nucleotides align to TRBD1. The V gene's germline CDR1 is MNHEY and CDR2 SMNVEV (reference sequence). The CDR3 extends over 14 amino acids. V lost 5 bases to trimming and J lost 3 bases; unmatched junction nucleotides: 5. CDR3 sequence: CASSHQTGGYEQYF. Here the CDR3 DNA reads TGTGCCAGCAGTCACCAGACAGGGGGCTACGAGCAGTACTTC.

This clone came up a few times. This chain joins TRBV30 and TRBJ1-5; D unclear. The CDR3 extends over 16 amino acids. Looked up from germline, CDR1 is GTSNPN and CDR2 is SVGIG (reference sequence). V lost 3 bases and J lost 0, with 15 bases in between. The CDR3 DNA sequence: TGTGCCTGGAGATCTTGGCAGGCATCTAGCAATCAGCCCCAGCATTTT. Its protein is CAWRSWQASSNQPQHF.

The genes are TRBV7-3 and TRBJ2-7; 8 positions match TRBD2. Germline V gene data show CDR1 as SGHTA and CDR2 as FQGTGA. Germline trimming cut 5 bases from V and 5 bases from J; bases unmatched to any gene: 8. This CDR3 is 14 amino acids long. DNA for the CDR3: TGTGCCAGCAGCCCCCACAGCGGGAGTAACGAGCAGTACTTC. This sequence encodes CASSPHSGSNEQYF.

The chain carries TRBV6-4 and TRBJ1-1, with TRBD1 matching over 8 bases. The J segment lost 4 bases and the V segment lost 6 bases, leaving 7 bases of the junction unmatched. CDR3 length: 14 residues. Germline CDR1 and CDR2: MRHNA and SNTAGT. The CDR3 sequence: CASSRTGLGTEAFF. CDR3 nucleotides: TGTGCCAGCAGCCGGACAGGGTTGGGCACTGAAGCTTTCTTT.

This chain links TRBV27 with TRBJ1-5; 8 bases agree with TRBD1. The V and J ends lost 2 bases and 6 bases, in that order; junction bases with no gene match: 15. CDR3 length equals 18 residues. Germline V gene data show CDR1 as MNHEY and CDR2 as SMNVEV (reference sequence). The DNA of the CDR3 is TGTGCCAGCAGTTTACTCACTCCGACAGGGGTAAGTGGTCAGCCCCAGCATTTT. Its protein product is CASSLLTPTGVSGQPQHF.

The CDR3 bases are TGTGCCAGCACCCTCGTGGATACGCAGTATTTT. Translating gives CASTLVDTQYF. The chain couples TRBV2 to TRBJ2-3; D is unresolved. The ends were cut back, 7 bases at V and 6 bases at J, with 8 bases in the middle. The germline V gene has CDR1 SNHLY and CDR2 FYNNEI. The CDR3 has 11 residues.

The rearrangement uses TRBV29-1 and TRBJ2-3; 12 bases map to TRBD1. Trimming cost V 7 bases and J 2 bases; bases outside gene matches: 7. The CDR3 runs to 15 residues. Germline V CDR1 and CDR2: SQVTM, ANQGSEA. The CDR3 here is CSANMGQGATDTQYF. CDR3 DNA: TGCAGCGCTAATATGGGACAGGGGGCCACAGATACGCAGTATTTT.

CDR3 amino acids: CATHGTVSGNTIYF. The CDR3 DNA is TGTGCCACCCATGGGACAGTCTCTGGAAACACCATATATTTT. The chain recombines TRBV6-5 with TRBJ1-3; 7 bases match TRBD1. With V trimmed by 10 bases and J by 0 bases, 6 bases remained unmatched. The CDR3 runs 14 residues. CDR1 is MNHEY and CDR2 is SVGAGI in the germline V gene.

About this clone itself: The junction and the germline gene differ at one end; a read error may be behind it. The chain links TRBV7-3 to TRBJ1-3; tentatively, D is TRBD1 (6 bases). CDR3 length equals 13 residues. The V gene's germline CDR1 is SGHTA and CDR2 FQGTGA. CDR3 DNA sequence: TGTGCCAGCAGCCCACCGACAGGAAGCACCATATATTTT. Protein product: CASSPPTGSTIYF. The full variable domain, with the rest looked up from reference TRBV7-3 and TRBJ1-3, is GAGVSQTPSNKVTEKGKYVELRCDPISGHTALYWYRQSLGQGPEFLIYFQGTGAADDSGLPNDRFFAVRPEGSVSTLKIQRTERGDSAVYLCASSPPTGSTIYFGEGSWLTVV.

This chain joins TRBV2 and TRBJ1-3; possibly TRBD1 for D (5 bases). The V and J ends lost 4 bases and 0 bases respectively, with 13 bases between them. From germline, CDR1 is SNHLY and CDR2 FYNNEI. This CDR3 is 16 amino acids long. DNA of the CDR3: TGTGCCAGCAGTGCCTTCCTAGGGACCTCTGGAAACACCATATATTTT. Translating it yields CASSAFLGTSGNTIYF.

The chain carries TRBV11-2 and TRBJ2-2, with 10 bases matching TRBD1. Unmatched junction bases numbered 10, after V lost 5 bases and J lost 1 base. Germline-derived CDR1 and CDR2 are SGHAT and FQNNGV. The CDR3 extends over 18 amino acids. As DNA, the CDR3 is TGTGCCAGCAGCACTGGGACAGGGGACGATTTGAACACCGGGGAGCTGTTTTTT. It codes for CASSTGTGDDLNTGELFF.

The V and J genes are TRBV9 and TRBJ2-2, with a tentative D call TRBD1 (6 bases). Trimming took 2 bases from V and 0 from J, leaving 14 bases between them. Germline V gene lookup returns CDR1 SGDLS and CDR2 YYNGEE. The CDR3 is 17 residues long. The chain's CDR3 is CASSVPQGTPNTGELFF. CDR3 nucleotides: TGTGCCAGCAGCGTCCCGCAGGGGACACCGAACACCGGGGAGCTGTTTTTT. The full variable domain, rest sourced from reference TRBV9 and TRBJ2-2, is DSGVTQTPKHLITATGQRVTLRCSPRSGDLSVYWYQQSLDQGLQFLIQYYNGEERAKGNILERFSAQQFPDLHSELNLSSLELGDSALYFCASSVPQGTPNTGELFFGEGSRLTVL.

The CDR3 region has the DNA TGTGCCAGCAGCGTAGATAGCACTCCCTATGGCTACACCTTC. This gives the protein CASSVDSTPYGYTF. J is TRBJ1-2 and V is TRBV9; D ambiguous. The germline V gene has CDR1 SGDLS and CDR2 YYNGEE. CDR3 length equals 14 residues. V was trimmed by 0 bases and J by 4 bases, leaving 10 bases between them.

The V and J genes are TRBV29-1 and TRBJ2-3, with 14 bases identical to TRBD2. Germline CDR1 and CDR2: SQVTM and ANQGSEA. The J segment lost 0 bases and the V segment lost 6 bases, leaving 17 bases of the junction unmatched. The length of the CDR3 is 20 residues. CDR3 nucleotide sequence: TGCAGCGTCGGGGGACTAGCGGGAGACACGTCAGCTTCTAGCACAGATACGCAGTATTTT. This sequence encodes CSVGGLAGDTSASSTDTQYF.

This rearrangement joins TRBV5-4 to TRBJ2-3; 7 nucleotides align to TRBD2. CDR3 size: 14 residues. The ends lost 6 bases at V and 4 bases at J; junction bases unmatched: 8. Germline V gene data show CDR1 as SGHNT and CDR2 as YYREEE (reference sequence). The CDR3: CASIGRGLSDTQYF. As DNA, the CDR3 is TGTGCCAGCATCGGGCGGGGGTTGTCAGATACGCAGTATTTT.

V is TRBV29-1 and J is TRBJ1-1; possible D gene TRBD1, 5 bases. Looked up from germline, CDR1 is SQVTM and CDR2 is ANQGSEA. CDR3 length equals 13 residues. V was shortened by 7 bases and J by 4 bases, with 16 bases between the two germline ends. The DNA for the CDR3 is TGCAGCGCTGGGGGTGGTGAGGGCACTGAAGCTTTCTTT. It yields the protein CSAGGGEGTEAFF.

This clone was seen a few times. The gene calls are TRBV9 and TRBJ1-1, with D unresolved. CDR1 is SGDLS, CDR2 YYNGEE, per germline. There are 15 residues in the CDR3. Between the trimmed V and J ends, which lost 0 bases and 5 bases, there was a span of 14 bases. CDR3 in DNA: TGTGCCAGCAGCGTAGCCGGGATGGGGTCAACTGAAGCTTTCTTT. Amino acid sequence: CASSVAGMGSTEAFF.